The text below deals with one T cell receptor (beta chain). Its antigen is undetermined. The DNA is left out, because the CDR3 cannot be placed on it with certainty; the CDR3 is given as TCRdb lists it. This record comes from a study of T cell repertoires in cytomegalovirus infection. Overall study context: Both a matching HLA type and CMV infection were indicated by public TCR beta signatures. Broader study findings: What dominated the ex vivo response were HLA-C-restricted CMV-specific TCR beta clonotypes. Identification of carriers of CMV plus the relevant HLA was performed using cumulative public TCR beta family frequency.

The length of the CDR3 is 17 amino acids, counting both ends. Germline CDR1 MNHEY, CDR2 SVGAGI. Each CDR3 protein is one row after TCRdb ran MiXCR on the reads. The profile shows over 300,000 distinct CDR3 sequences, roughly 15% of them singletons. Source material: PBMCs. This sequence originates from a human donor in good health (CMV status not recorded). Some clones in this sample may be carry-over from other donors' samples. V is TRBV6-5 and J is TRBJ1-5. CDR3 in amino acids: CASSYSVPVDSNQPQHF.